The text below deals with one T cell receptor beta chain. Antigen specificity is unknown. This sample is drawn from a study of cytotoxic CD8 clonotypes in ibrutinib-treated CLL. V was pared by 3 bases and J by 0 bases, with 8 bases between. The germline CDR1 and CDR2 sequences are SGHVS and FQNEAQ. This CDR3 has 14 residues. Sequencing was performed with immunoSEQ multiplex PCR; in TCRdb, only in-frame clones are kept and a portion is missing. The sample carries some 200,000 clones, approximately 68% recorded once. Study observations and caveats: At the start, clonality exceeded age-matched healthy donors and followed circulating CD8+ T-cell counts.

The sample here was PBMCs, taken after 24 months of ibrutinib treatment. This sequence was found in a human donor with chronic lymphocytic leukemia. This sequence joins TRBV7-8 and TRBJ2-5; no clear D. The CDR3 region has the DNA TGTGCCAGCAGCTTGAGGACCGACCAAGAGACCCAGTACTTC. This codes for CASSLRTDQETQYF.